What follows is one T cell receptor (beta chain) and its context. With V trimmed by 6 bases and J by 3 bases, 12 bases remained unmatched. The CDR3 is 16 amino acids. CDR1 and CDR2 from the germline V gene are MRHNA and SNTAGT. In the original processing: Reference gene primer amplification gave estimated nucleated cell counts. TCRdb keeps only in-frame clones here, not all; method: immunoSEQ multiplex PCR. That table is the source of V, J and clone size, and D and trimming were worked out from the DNA. The data contain roughly 260,000 clones, 88% of them seen just once; the ten biggest clones take up roughly 4%. This specimen comes from a study of blood T cell repertoires in COVID-19. Study overall: COVID-19 samples from acute and convalescent phases originated in the United States, Italy and Spain. Sample material is recorded as cDNA or gDNA derived from T cells, B-cell-depleted T cells, or PBMCs.

Sequenced material: peripheral blood. The J gene is TRBJ2-3, the V gene TRBV6-4; TRBD2 agrees at 7 bases. The receptor comes from a man aged 55 to 70 who had recovered from COVID-19. The CDR3 here is CASSAQWGGGTDTQYF. CDR3 DNA sequence: TGTGCCAGCAGCGCCCAGTGGGGCGGGGGAACAGATACGCAGTATTTT.